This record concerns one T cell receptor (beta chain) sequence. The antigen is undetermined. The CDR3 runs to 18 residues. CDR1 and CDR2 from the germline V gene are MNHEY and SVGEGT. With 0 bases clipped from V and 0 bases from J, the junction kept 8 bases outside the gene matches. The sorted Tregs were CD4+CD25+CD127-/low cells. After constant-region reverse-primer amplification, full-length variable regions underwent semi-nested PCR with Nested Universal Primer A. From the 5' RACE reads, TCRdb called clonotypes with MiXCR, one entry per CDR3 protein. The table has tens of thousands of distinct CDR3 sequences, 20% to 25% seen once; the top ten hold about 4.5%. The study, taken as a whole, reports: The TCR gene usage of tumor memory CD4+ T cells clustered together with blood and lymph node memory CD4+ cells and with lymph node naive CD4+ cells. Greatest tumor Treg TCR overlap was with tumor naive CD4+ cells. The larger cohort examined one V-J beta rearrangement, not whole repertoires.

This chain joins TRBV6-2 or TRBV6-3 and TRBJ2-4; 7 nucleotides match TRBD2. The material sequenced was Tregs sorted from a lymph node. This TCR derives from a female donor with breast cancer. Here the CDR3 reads CASSYSGERGIAKNIQYF. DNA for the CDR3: TGTGCCAGCAGTTACTCGGGCGAGCGGGGAATAGCCAAAAACATTCAGTACTTC.